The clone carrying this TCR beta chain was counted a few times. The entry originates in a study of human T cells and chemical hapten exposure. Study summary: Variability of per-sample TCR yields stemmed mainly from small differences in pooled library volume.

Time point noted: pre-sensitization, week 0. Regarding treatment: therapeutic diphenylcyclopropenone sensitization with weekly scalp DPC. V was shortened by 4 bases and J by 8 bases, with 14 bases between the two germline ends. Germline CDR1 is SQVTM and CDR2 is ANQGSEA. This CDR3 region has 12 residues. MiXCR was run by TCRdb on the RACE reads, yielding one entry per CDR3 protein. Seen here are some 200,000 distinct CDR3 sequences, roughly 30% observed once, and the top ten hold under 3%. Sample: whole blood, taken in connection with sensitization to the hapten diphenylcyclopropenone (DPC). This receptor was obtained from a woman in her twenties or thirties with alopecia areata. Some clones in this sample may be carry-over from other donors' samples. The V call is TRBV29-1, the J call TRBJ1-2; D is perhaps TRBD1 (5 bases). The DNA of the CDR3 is TGCAGCGTTGGGGCGGGGGTAAACGGCTACACCTTC. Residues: CSVGAGVNGYTF.